The rows below give T cell receptor beta chains drawn from one sample of a study of shared clonotypes between healthy human individuals. Method: immunoSEQ multiplex PCR; TCRdb's copy keeps in-frame clones and lacks some. Of nearly 2 million clones detected, around 96% appear once; the ten largest clones hold 0.95% to 1.5%. Sequenced material: naive CD8+ T cells sorted from blood. The receptors come from a man between 18 and 29 years old in good health. The CDR3 runs from the conserved cysteine through the conserved F or W. The D gene is left open where the match is weak. The listing skips clone size in some rows; elsewhere it reads once, few, many or a size class.

>TRBV6-5|.|TRBJ2-6|.
TGTGCCAGCTCAGTCCCTGGGGCCAACGTCCTGACTTTC
CASSVPGANVLTF
>TRBV7-9|.|TRBJ2-7|.
TGTGCCAGCAGCCCGGAACAGGGTCCCTTTTCCTACGAGCAGTACTTC
CASSPEQGPFSYEQYF
>TRBV9|.|TRBJ2-1|.
TGTGCCAGCAGCGTTGGGGTAGGGGAGCAGTTCTTC
CASSVGVGEQFF
>TRBV7-3|.|TRBJ2-1|.
TGTGCCAGCAGCTTATTTGGCGGGGGCGAGCAGTTCTTC
CASSLFGGGEQFF
>TRBV7-2|.|TRBJ2-2|.
TGTGCCAGCAGCTTAGCAGCCACAACGAACACCGGGGAGCTGTTTTTT
CASSLAATTNTGELFF
>TRBV4-1|TRBD2|TRBJ2-7|.
TGCGCCAGCAGCCCGGGACTAGCGGGAGGGCCTCTCGACGAGCAGTACTTC
CASSPGLAGGPLDEQYF
>TRBV13|.|TRBJ2-5|.
TGTGCCAGCAGCTCCGGAATGGAGGTGGAGACCCAGTACTTC
CASSSGMEVETQYF
>TRBV27|.|TRBJ1-2|.
TGTGCCAGCAGGAACGTTGACGACTATGGCTACACCTTC
CASRNVDDYGYTF
>TRBV9|.|TRBJ2-7|.
TGTGCCAGCAGCGAAGGCGGCTACGAGCAGTACTTC
CASSEGGYEQYF
>TRBV14|.|TRBJ2-1|.
TGTGCCAGCAGCCAAGCGGGGGGCTCACCTGAGCAGTTCTTC
CASSQAGGSPEQFF
>TRBV10-2|.|TRBJ2-3|.
TGCGCCAGCAGTCCCGGGGATACGCAGTATTTT
CASSPGDTQYF
>TRBV27|TRBD1|TRBJ1-6|.
TGTGCCAGCAGTCTAACAGGGGATTCACCCCTCCACTTT
CASSLTGDSPLHF
>TRBV4-3|.|TRBJ2-1|.
TGCGCCAGCAGCCAAGATCTGGGGCTTTCCTACAATGAGCAGTTCTTC
CASSQDLGLSYNEQFF
>TRBV7-9|.|TRBJ2-7|.
TGTGCCAGCAGCTTTGCACTAGCCTACGAGCAGTACTTC
CASSFALAYEQYF
>TRBV7-6|.|TRBJ2-7|.
TGTGCCAGCAGCTTATCGCGCCTCCCCGCGGCCTACGAGCAGTACTTC
CASSLSRLPAAYEQYF
>TRBV5-4|TRBD2|TRBJ2-1|.
TGTGCCAGCAGTCCGACGGGGGAGGGCCCGTACAATGAGCAGTTCTTC
CASSPTGEGPYNEQFF
>TRBV5-1|.|TRBJ2-7|.
TGCGCCAGCAGCTTGGCGGGGCTAACAGGAAGGGTCGAGTACGAGCAGTACTTC
CASSLAGLTGRVEYEQYF
>TRBV10-1|TRBD1|TRBJ2-7|.
TGCGCCAGCAGCGAGGGACAGGGGGGTACCTACGAGCAGTACTTC
CASSEGQGGTYEQYF
>TRBV14|.|TRBJ2-3|.
TGTGCCAGCAGCCATGGGTTTTTCTGGGACACAAGCACAGATACGCAGTATTTT
CASSHGFFWDTSTDTQYF
>TRBV4-2|.|TRBJ2-2|.
TGTGCCAGCAGCCAGATTTTAGGGGGGTCCGGGGAGCTGTTTTTT
CASSQILGGSGELFF
>TRBV5-1|.|TRBJ2-3|.
TGCGCCAGCACCAAATCGGGGGCCACAGATACGCAGTATTTT
CASTKSGATDTQYF
>TRBV19|.|TRBJ1-1|.
TGTGCCAGTAGTATTGGGATAGTAGAAGCTTTCTTT
CASSIGIVEAFF
>TRBV9|.|TRBJ2-1|.
TGTGCCAGCAGCGTAGGAGTAGCGGTACTATACAATGAGCAGTTCTTC
CASSVGVAVLYNEQFF
>TRBV12-5|.|TRBJ2-7|.
TGTGCTAGTGGTTTTATTCCGAGCTCCTACGAGCAGTACTTC
CASGFIPSSYEQYF
>TRBV9|.|TRBJ2-3|.
TGTGCCAGCAGCGTAGCTCACAGGGTTAGCACAGATACGCAGTATTTT
CASSVAHRVSTDTQYF
>TRBV27|.|TRBJ1-3|.
TGTGCCAGCAGTTTCTCACCGGCTCCTGGAAACACCATATATTTT
CASSFSPAPGNTIYF
>TRBV28|.|TRBJ2-7|.
TGTGCCAGCAGTTTCTCCCCGTGGACCTACGAGCAGTACTTC
CASSFSPWTYEQYF
>TRBV19|.|TRBJ2-7|.
TGTGCCAGTAGTATCACAGGACATTACGAGCAGTACTTC
CASSITGHYEQYF
>TRBV27|TRBD1|TRBJ2-1|once
TGTGCCAGCGGCCCCGGGACAGGGTCCCCCAATGAGCAGTTCTTC
CASGPGTGSPNEQFF
>TRBV30|TRBD2|TRBJ2-1|once
TGTGCCTGCGGGAGGGAGAGCTCCTACAATGAGCAGTTCTTC
CACGRESSYNEQFF
>TRBV30|.|TRBJ1-5|.
TGTGCCTGGACGCCGAGGGGACGCTGGGATAGCAATCAGCCCCAGCATTTT
CAWTPRGRWDSNQPQHF
>TRBV7-9|.|TRBJ2-1|.
TGTGCCAGCAGCACAGTTAGCTCCTACAATGAGCAGTTCTTC
CASSTVSSYNEQFF
>TRBV28|.|TRBJ1-2|once
TGTGCCAGCAGGATGTTGGACCAGGGGATCGCGGGGGGCTACACCTTC
CASRMLDQGIAGGYTF
>TRBV5-8|TRBD1|TRBJ2-7|.
TGTGCCAGCAGCCCCGGGACAGGAATGCCCTACGAGCAGTACTTC
CASSPGTGMPYEQYF
>TRBV28|.|TRBJ1-6|.
TGTGCCAGCAGATTCCGCGAGTACTCCTATAATTCACCCCTCCACTTT
CASRFREYSYNSPLHF
>TRBV7-9|.|TRBJ2-7|.
TGTGCCAGCAGCCCATCGATGGGTAGCTCCTACGAGCAGTACTTC
CASSPSMGSSYEQYF
>TRBV30|TRBD2|TRBJ2-1|.
TGTGCCTGGAGCTCCGGGACTAGCGGACTATACAATGAGCAGTTCTTC
CAWSSGTSGLYNEQFF
>TRBV6-5|.|TRBJ2-7|.
TGTGCCAGCAGTTCCGTCGATGCAGAAGGGTACTACGAGCAGTACTTC
CASSSVDAEGYYEQYF
>TRBV5-4|.|TRBJ2-1|.
TGTGCCAGCAGCCCTAAACAGGGAAATGAGCAGTTCTTC
CASSPKQGNEQFF
>TRBV27|TRBD2|TRBJ2-1|.
TGTGCCAGCAGTCGCATAGCGGGAGGGCCCGGTGAGCAGTTCTTC
CASSRIAGGPGEQFF
>TRBV30|.|TRBJ2-7|.
TGTGCCTGGAGTGTGGTTTGGCAAGGGGAGCAGTACTTC
CAWSVVWQGEQYF
>TRBV4-3|TRBD1|TRBJ2-5|.
TGCGCCAGCAGCCAAGATTACGAGGGGGCGGAGACCCAGTACTTC
CASSQDYEGAETQYF
>TRBV7-2|.|TRBJ2-1|.
TGTGCCAGCAGCTTAGACGCTTACAATGAGCAGTTCTTC
CASSLDAYNEQFF
>TRBV11-2|.|TRBJ1-2|.
TGTGCCAGCAGCTTAGGACCGTCTGAGGGCTACACCTTC
CASSLGPSEGYTF
>TRBV28|.|TRBJ2-7|.
TGTGCCAGCAGTTTATTCCCCTACGAGCAGTACTTC
CASSLFPYEQYF
>TRBV10-2|TRBD2|TRBJ2-7|.
TGCGCCAGCAGTGAGGGAACTAGCGGGACCTCCTACGAGCAGTACTTC
CASSEGTSGTSYEQYF
>TRBV5-5|.|TRBJ1-1|.
TGTGCCAGCAGCTTGTATACACCGAACACTGAAGCTTTCTTT
CASSLYTPNTEAFF
>TRBV29-1|.|TRBJ2-7|.
TGCAGCGCCGTGGGGGATTCCTACGAGCAGTACTTC
CSAVGDSYEQYF
>TRBV7-2|.|TRBJ2-2|.
TGTGCCAGCAGCGAACCCACTCCAATTGGTCTTGCGCCGGCGGAGCTGTTTTTT
CASSEPTPIGLAPAELFF
>TRBV15|TRBD1|TRBJ2-5|.
TGTGCCACCAGCGGGGGGACAGGGGCTTTAGAGACCCAGTACTTC
CATSGGTGALETQYF
>TRBV7-9|.|TRBJ1-2|.
TGTGCCAGCAGCTCATGGGGGGATGAGGCCTATGGCTACACCTTC
CASSSWGDEAYGYTF
>TRBV21-1|.|TRBJ2-7|once
TGTGCCAGCAGCAAAAATTGGTTGAGCGACTACGAGCAGTACTTC
CASSKNWLSDYEQYF
>TRBV15|TRBD1|TRBJ2-1|.
TGTGCCACCAGCTATTCGACAGGGATAGTCTACAATGAGCAGTTCTTC
CATSYSTGIVYNEQFF